This paragraph reports one TCR beta chain. Its target is not known. This sample is part of a study of cytomegalovirus exposure and HLA in healthy donors. Both 60 Vbeta primers and 13 Jbeta primers went into the PCR. TCRdb's table, derived via immunoSEQ multiplex PCR, lists solely in-frame clones and lacks some. The table records around 130,000 clones, approximately 80% of them present only once. Study-level points and caveats: According to a later analysis, donors in an Asian-associated ancestry cluster reportedly had fewer N-insertions than the roughly 670-donor mean.

V lost 8 bases and J lost 3, with 11 bases in between. The CDR3 is 12 residues long. Germline V gene sequence: CDR1 MNHEY, CDR2 SMNVEV (reference sequence). This clonotype originated in a man in his late teens or twenties in good health and CMV-seronegative. The sample taken for sequencing was PBMCs. This chain connects TRBV27 to TRBJ2-7; D uncertain. The CDR3 region has the DNA TGTGCCAGCGGAGTACGGGTCTACGAGCAGTACTTC. It yields the protein CASGVRVYEQYF.